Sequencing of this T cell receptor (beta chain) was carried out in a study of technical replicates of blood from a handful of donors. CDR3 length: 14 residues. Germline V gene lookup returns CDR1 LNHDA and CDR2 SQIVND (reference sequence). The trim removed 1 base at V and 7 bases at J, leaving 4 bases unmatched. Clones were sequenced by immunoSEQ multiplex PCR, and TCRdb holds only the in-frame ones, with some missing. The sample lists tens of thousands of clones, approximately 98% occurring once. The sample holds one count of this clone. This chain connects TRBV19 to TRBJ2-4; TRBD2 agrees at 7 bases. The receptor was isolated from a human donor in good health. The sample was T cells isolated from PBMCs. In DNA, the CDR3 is TGTGCCAGTAGTATAGGAGCGGGATGGAACATTCAGTACTTC. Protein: CASSIGAGWNIQYF. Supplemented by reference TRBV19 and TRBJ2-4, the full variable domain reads DGGITQSPKYLFRKEGQNVTLSCEQNLNHDAMYWYRQDPGQGLRLIYYSQIVNDFQKGDIAEGYSVSREKKESFPLTVTSAQKNPTAFYLCASSIGAGWNIQYFGAGTRLSVL.